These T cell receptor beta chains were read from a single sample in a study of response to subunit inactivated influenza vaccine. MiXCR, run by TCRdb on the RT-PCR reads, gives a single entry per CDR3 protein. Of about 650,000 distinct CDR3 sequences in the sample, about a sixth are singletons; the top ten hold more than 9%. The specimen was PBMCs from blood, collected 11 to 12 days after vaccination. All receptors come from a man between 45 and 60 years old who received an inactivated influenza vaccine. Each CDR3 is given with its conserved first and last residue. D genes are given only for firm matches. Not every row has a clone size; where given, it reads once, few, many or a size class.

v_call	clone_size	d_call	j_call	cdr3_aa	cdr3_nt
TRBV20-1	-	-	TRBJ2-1	CSARDYDGRGSYNEQFF	TGCAGTGCTAGAGATTATGATGGGCGTGGGTCCTACAATGAGCAGTTCTTC
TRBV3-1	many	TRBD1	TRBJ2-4	CASSQGTGGSNIQYF	TGTGCCAGCAGCCAAGGGACAGGGGGCTCGAACATTCAGTACTTC
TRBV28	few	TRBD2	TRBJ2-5	CASSERGGQETQYF	TGTGCCAGCAGTGAGCGGGGGGGACAAGAGACCCAGTACTTC
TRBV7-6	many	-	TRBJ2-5	CASSLARRETQYF	TGTGCCAGCAGCTTAGCTAGGCGAGAGACCCAGTACTTC
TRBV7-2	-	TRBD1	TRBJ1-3	CASSLAGVGTGSGNTIYF	TGTGCCAGCAGCTTAGCGGGTGTGGGGACAGGGTCTGGAAACACCATATATTTT
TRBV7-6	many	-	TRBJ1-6	CASSLSAGDSPLHF	TGTGCCAGCAGCTTATCAGCCGGGGATTCACCCCTCCACTTT
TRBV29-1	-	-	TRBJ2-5	CSVVRFQETQYF	TGCAGCGTTGTTCGGTTTCAAGAGACCCAGTACTTC
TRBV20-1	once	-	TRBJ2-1	CSARRGRSYNEQFF	TGCAGTGCTAGAAGGGGACGCTCCTACAATGAGCAGTTCTTC
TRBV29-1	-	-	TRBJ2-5	CSVEEKGGTQYF	TGCAGCGTTGAAGAAAAAGGGGGGACCCAGTACTTC
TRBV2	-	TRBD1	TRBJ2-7	CASSAGTVFSYEQYF	TGTGCCAGCAGTGCCGGGACAGTCTTTAGCTACGAGCAGTACTTC
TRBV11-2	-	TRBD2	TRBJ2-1	CASSSGLAAIEQFF	TGTGCCAGCAGCTCTGGACTAGCGGCGATTGAGCAGTTCTTC
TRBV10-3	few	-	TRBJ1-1	CAATRGMNTEAFF	TGTGCCGCAACGAGGGGTATGAACACTGAAGCTTTCTTT
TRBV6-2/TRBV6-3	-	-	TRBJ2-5	CASSSRVHRETQYF	TGTGCCAGCAGTTCCCGGGTCCATCGGGAGACCCAGTACTTC
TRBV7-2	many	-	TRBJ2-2	CASSLDRGELFF	TGTGCCAGCAGCTTAGACCGGGGAGAGCTGTTTTTT
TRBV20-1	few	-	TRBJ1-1	CSARASLVTEAFF	TGCAGTGCTAGAGCTTCACTTGTGACTGAAGCTTTCTTT
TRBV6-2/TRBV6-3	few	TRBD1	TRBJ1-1	CASRDLTGGNAEAFF	TGTGCCAGCAGAGACCTGACAGGGGGTAACGCTGAAGCTTTCTTT
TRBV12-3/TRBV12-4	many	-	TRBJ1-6	CASSLLPSGRSNSPLHF	TGTGCCAGCAGTTTGCTTCCCTCGGGACGGTCTAATTCACCCCTCCACTTT
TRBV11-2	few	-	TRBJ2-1	CASSVADVYNEQFF	TGTGCCAGCAGCGTAGCGGACGTCTACAATGAGCAGTTCTTC
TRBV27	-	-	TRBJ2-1	CASSFHTGSYNEQFF	TGTGCCAGCAGTTTTCATACAGGGTCCTACAATGAGCAGTTCTTC
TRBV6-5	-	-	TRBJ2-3	CASSYRPESTDTQYF	TGTGCCAGCAGTTACCGCCCTGAAAGCACAGATACGCAGTATTTT
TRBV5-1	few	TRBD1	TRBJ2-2	CASSRESGGRTGELFF	TGCGCCAGCAGCCGAGAGTCAGGGGGCAGGACCGGGGAGCTGTTTTTT
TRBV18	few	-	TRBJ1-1	CASSPPSVPNTEAFF	TGTGCCAGCTCACCACCGTCGGTACCGAACACTGAAGCTTTCTTT
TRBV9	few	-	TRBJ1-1	CASSVGPGDTEAFF	TGTGCCAGCAGCGTAGGCCCGGGGGACACTGAAGCTTTCTTT
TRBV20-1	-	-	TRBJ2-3	CSATGDKGTDTQYF	TGCAGTGCCACCGGGGACAAAGGTACAGATACGCAGTATTTT
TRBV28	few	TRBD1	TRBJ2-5	CASSFMGRTGGKETQYF	TGTGCCAGCAGTTTTATGGGGAGGACAGGGGGCAAAGAGACCCAGTACTTC
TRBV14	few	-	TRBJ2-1	CASSQDSVTEQFF	TGTGCCAGCAGCCAAGATTCCGTTACTGAGCAGTTCTTC
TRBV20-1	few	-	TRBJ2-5	CSARAPSGQETQYF	TGCAGTGCTAGAGCTCCAAGTGGGCAAGAGACCCAGTACTTC
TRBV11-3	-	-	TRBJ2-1	CASSEPGRSYNEQFF	TGTGCCAGCAGCGAACCGGGGAGGTCCTACAATGAGCAGTTCTTC
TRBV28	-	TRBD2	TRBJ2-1	CASSPLSLAGGRDEQFF	TGTGCCAGCAGCCCCCTCTCTTTAGCGGGAGGGCGGGATGAGCAGTTCTTC
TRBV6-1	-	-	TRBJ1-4	CASRGRGASNEKLFF	TGTGCCAGCAGGGGGAGGGGGGCGTCTAATGAAAAACTGTTTTTT
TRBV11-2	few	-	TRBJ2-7	CASTGAGIHEQYF	TGTGCCAGCACCGGGGCGGGAATCCACGAGCAGTACTTC
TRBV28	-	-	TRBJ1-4	CASSSVTLQGDTEKLFF	TGTGCCAGCTCGTCGGTGACGCTTCAGGGTGATACTGAAAAACTGTTTTTT
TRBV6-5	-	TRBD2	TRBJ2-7	CASSYRGGAGYEQYF	TGTGCCAGCAGTTACCGGGGGGGGGCCGGCTACGAGCAGTACTTC
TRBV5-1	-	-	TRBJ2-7	CASSLVLGLEQYF	TGCGCCAGCAGCTTGGTTCTAGGCCTCGAGCAGTACTTC
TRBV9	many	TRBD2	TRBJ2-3	CASSQRTSGRSGTQYF	TGTGCCAGCAGCCAACGGACTAGCGGGAGAAGTGGTACGCAGTATTTT
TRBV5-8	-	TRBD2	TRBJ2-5	CASSSGGRPTQETQYF	TGTGCCAGCAGCTCGGGGGGACGGCCTACCCAAGAGACCCAGTACTTC
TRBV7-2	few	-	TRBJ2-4	CASSAGWDRAKNIQYF	TGTGCCAGCAGCGCAGGCTGGGACCGAGCCAAAAACATTCAGTACTTC
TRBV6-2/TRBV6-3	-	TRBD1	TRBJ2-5	CASSAHRGKETQYF	TGTGCCAGCAGCGCACACAGGGGAAAAGAGACCCAGTACTTC
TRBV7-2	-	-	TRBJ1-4	CASSLAVGEGGKLFF	TGTGCCAGCAGCTTAGCAGTGGGCGAGGGCGGAAAACTGTTTTTT
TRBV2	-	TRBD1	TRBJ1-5	CASIGQGGNQPQHF	TGTGCCAGCATAGGACAGGGGGGGAATCAGCCCCAGCATTTT
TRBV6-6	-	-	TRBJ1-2	CASSSTQDGYTF	TGTGCCAGCAGTTCAACGCAGGATGGCTACACCTTC
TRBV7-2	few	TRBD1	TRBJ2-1	CASSFAGTGTYNEQFF	TGTGCCAGCAGCTTCGCCGGGACAGGGACCTACAATGAGCAGTTCTTC
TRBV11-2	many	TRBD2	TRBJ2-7	CASSLGLAPTYEQYF	TGTGCCAGCAGCTTAGGACTAGCTCCTACCTACGAGCAGTACTTC
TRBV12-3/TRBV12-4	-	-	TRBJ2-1	CASSLRDSAGRSYNEQFF	TGTGCCAGCAGCCTCAGGGACTCCGCGGGACGATCCTACAATGAGCAGTTCTTC
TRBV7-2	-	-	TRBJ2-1	CASTQGVVLAAYNEQFF	TGTGCCAGCACCCAAGGGGTCGTGCTAGCAGCCTACAATGAGCAGTTCTTC
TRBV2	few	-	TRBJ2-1	CATRSFGYNEQFF	TGTGCCACCAGGAGTTTTGGTTACAATGAGCAGTTCTTC